This is a list of T cell receptor beta chains from one sample in a study of T-cell reconstitution after alpha-beta-depleted transplantation in children. TCRdb analysed the PCR reads with MiXCR anew, one entry per CDR3 protein. This sample has just over 70,000 distinct CDR3 sequences, with approximately 7.3% found just once. The sample in question was PBMCs from the stem cell graft donor, obtained from the stem cell graft. These receptor sequences come from a human donor who donated a stem cell graft to a child with acute lymphoblastic leukemia. Each CDR3 is given with its conserved first and last residue. D genes are given only for firm matches. Only some rows state a clone size, as once, few, many or a class for expanded clones.

TRBV2	TRBJ1-5	-	-	TGTGCCAGCAGTGAGGGGAGTGGCAATCAGCCCCAGCATTTT	CASSEGSGNQPQHF
TRBV12-3/TRBV12-4	TRBJ2-1	TRBD2	-	TGTGCCAGCAGTCCACTAGCGGGGGGGTACAATGAGCAGTTCTTC	CASSPLAGGYNEQFF
TRBV6-1	TRBJ2-7	TRBD2	few	TGTGCCAGCCCGCGGCCGACCGGGACTAGCGGACCTTACGAGCAGTACTTC	CASPRPTGTSGPYEQYF
TRBV20-1	TRBJ2-5	-	medium-sized	TGCAGTGCCCTCGGGGAGACCCAGTACTTC	CSALGETQYF
TRBV5-1	TRBJ2-5	-	many	TGCGCCAGCAGCCCAGGACAGTTCCAAGAGACCCAGTACTTC	CASSPGQFQETQYF
TRBV4-2	TRBJ2-7	TRBD1	many	TGTGCCAGCAGCCAAATCCCGGGACAGGGGGCGGGCGAGCAGTACTTC	CASSQIPGQGAGEQYF
TRBV7-9	TRBJ2-7	TRBD2	many	TGTGCCAGCAGCATAGCGGGGATCTCCTACGAGCAGTACTTC	CASSIAGISYEQYF
TRBV6-5	TRBJ2-6	-	many	TGTGCCAGCAGTTACTCGGCAGGGGATGGGGCCAACGTCCTGACTTTC	CASSYSAGDGANVLTF
TRBV29-1	TRBJ2-2	-	many	TGCAGCGTTGAAGATGGCATGCTGAACACCGGGGAGCTGTTTTTT	CSVEDGMLNTGELFF
TRBV6-6	TRBJ1-4	TRBD1	few	TGTGCCAGCAGTTCCGGGACAGGGGATGAAAAACTGTTTTTT	CASSSGTGDEKLFF
TRBV20-1	TRBJ1-1	-	many	TGCAGTGCACCCGTCGGGCAGGGGAAAGCTTTCTTT	CSAPVGQGKAFF
TRBV3-1	TRBJ2-3	-	few	TGTGCCTCCACCCAAGATTCACGGGGGTATTCTAGCACAGATACGCAGTATTTT	CASTQDSRGYSSTDTQYF
TRBV4-1	TRBJ1-5	-	many	TGCGCCAGCAGCCAAGTTTCAGGGGCCTTAAGAGCCCAGCATTTT	CASSQVSGALRAQHF
TRBV6-4	TRBJ2-1	TRBD2	many	TGTGCCAGCAGTGGTACTAGCGGAGAGTACAATGAGCAGTTCTTC	CASSGTSGEYNEQFF
TRBV7-8	TRBJ2-3	TRBD1	-	TGTGCCAGCAGCTTAGGGAGGACAGGAGAACGCACAGATACGCAGTATTTT	CASSLGRTGERTDTQYF
TRBV29-1	TRBJ2-1	-	many	TGCAGCGGAGGGGGGAATGAGCAGTTCTTC	CSGGGNEQFF
TRBV6-1	TRBJ2-1	-	-	TGTGCCAGCAGTGAAGTCACTACAGGGTTGTGGGTTGATGAGCAGTTCTTC	CASSEVTTGLWVDEQFF
TRBV29-1	TRBJ1-5	-	many	TGCAGCGTCAAACAGGGACCAGGCAATCAGCCCCAGCATTTT	CSVKQGPGNQPQHF
TRBV11-1	TRBJ1-1	-	many	TGTGCCAGCAGCCCCGCCGCCTATGTCGCTGAAGCTTTCTTT	CASSPAAYVAEAFF
TRBV24-1	TRBJ2-1	-	many	TGTGCCACCAGGGCGCCACAGATCAATGAGCAGTTCTTC	CATRAPQINEQFF
TRBV15	TRBJ2-4	-	many	TGTGCCACCAGCAGAGAACCCACAGGAAATAAAAACATTCAGTACTTC	CATSREPTGNKNIQYF
TRBV4-3	TRBJ1-1	-	few	TGCGCCAGCAGCCAACTCAGGGGAGGCATAATGAACACTGAAGCTTTCTTT	CASSQLRGGIMNTEAFF
TRBV12-3/TRBV12-4	TRBJ2-2	TRBD1	many	TGTGCCAGCAGTTTAGCAGGACAGGCCGGGGAGCTGTTTTTT	CASSLAGQAGELFF
TRBV27	TRBJ2-1	-	many	TGTGCCAGCAGTTTACATGGGGGGAATCGGGCCCTCTACAATGAGCAGTTCTTC	CASSLHGGNRALYNEQFF
TRBV12-3/TRBV12-4	TRBJ2-1	TRBD2	-	TGTGCCAGCAGGGCCTCCGTTGGACTAGCGGAGGCCAATGAGCAGTTCTTC	CASRASVGLAEANEQFF
TRBV7-9	TRBJ2-7	-	few	TGTGCCAGCAGCTTAGTAGACTACAACTACGAGCAGTACTTC	CASSLVDYNYEQYF
TRBV3-1	TRBJ2-7	-	few	TGTGCCAGCAGCCAAGTGGACTCCACCTACGAGCAGTACTTC	CASSQVDSTYEQYF
TRBV2	TRBJ2-1	TRBD2	few	TGTGCCAGCAGTCCCCGCGGCGGGAGGTACAATGAGCAGTTCTTC	CASSPRGGRYNEQFF
TRBV29-1	TRBJ1-1	-	many	TGCAGCGTTGGCCCGGGGGACACTGAAGCTTTCTTT	CSVGPGDTEAFF
TRBV5-1	TRBJ2-1	-	many	TGCGCCAGCAGCTTCCAGCTTATGGGTGAGCAGTTCTTC	CASSFQLMGEQFF
TRBV29-1	TRBJ1-2	TRBD1	-	TGCAGCGTTGAAGTGTTGACAGGGGGAAACTATGGCTACACCTTC	CSVEVLTGGNYGYTF
TRBV12-3/TRBV12-4	TRBJ1-1	-	many	TGTGCCAGCAGTCCCGGGACAGAAGCTTTCTTT	CASSPGTEAFF
TRBV5-1	TRBJ1-2	-	many	TGCGCCAGCAGCTTTCGGCAGGATGGCGATGGCTACACCTTC	CASSFRQDGDGYTF
TRBV15	TRBJ2-7	TRBD2	-	TGTGGACTAGCAGAGACCTACGAGCAGTACTTC	CGLAETYEQYF
TRBV28	TRBJ2-7	TRBD2	many	TGTGCCAGCACCGACGCTGCGACTAGCGGCCGCCTCGGGTACTTC	CASTDAATSGRLGYF